The clone carrying this T cell receptor (beta chain) has more than one count but fewer than ten. The target antigen is unknown. These data come from a study of T cells in Graves' hyperthyroidism and ophthalmopathy. Study-wide results and limits: Blood also held most thyroid clonotypes expanded beyond 0.001. Classification by a 13 V-J model distinguished ophthalmopathy from stable hyperthyroidism.

Across 18 months, stable Graves' hyperthyroidism was marked by no progression to ophthalmopathy. RNA transcripts were the template for amplifying TCR beta CDR3 regions. HTBI primers drove first-round RT-PCR of the TCR CDR3. TCRdb used MiXCR to reprocess the multiplex PCR reads, holding one entry per CDR3 protein. The repertoire includes about 400,000 distinct CDR3 sequences, 13% of them detected once, and 9.2% sits in the top ten. The TCR originated in a woman younger than 35 with Graves' hyperthyroidism. Material for sequencing was blood.

The CDR3 bases are TGTGCCAGCACCCTAAATATAGCCAAAAACATTCAGTACTTC. This encodes CASTLNIAKNIQYF. The chain uses TRBV7-2 and TRBJ2-4; D is ambiguous. The CDR3 contains 14 residues. V lost 7 bases, J lost 0 bases, and 10 bases lay in between. Germline CDR1 is SGHTA and CDR2 is FQGNSA.